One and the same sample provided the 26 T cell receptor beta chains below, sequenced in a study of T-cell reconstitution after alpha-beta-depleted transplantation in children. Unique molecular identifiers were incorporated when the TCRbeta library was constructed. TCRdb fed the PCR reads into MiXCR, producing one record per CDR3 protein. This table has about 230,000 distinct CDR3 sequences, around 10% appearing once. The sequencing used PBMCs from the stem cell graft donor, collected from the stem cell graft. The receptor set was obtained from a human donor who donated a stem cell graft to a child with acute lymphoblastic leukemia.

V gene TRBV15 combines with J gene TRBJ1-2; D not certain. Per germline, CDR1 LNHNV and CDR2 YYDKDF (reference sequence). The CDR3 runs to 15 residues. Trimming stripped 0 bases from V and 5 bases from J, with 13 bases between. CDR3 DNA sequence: TGTGCCACCAGCAGAGATGCACTGGTGGTATATGGCTACACCTTC. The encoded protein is CATSRDALVVYGYTF.

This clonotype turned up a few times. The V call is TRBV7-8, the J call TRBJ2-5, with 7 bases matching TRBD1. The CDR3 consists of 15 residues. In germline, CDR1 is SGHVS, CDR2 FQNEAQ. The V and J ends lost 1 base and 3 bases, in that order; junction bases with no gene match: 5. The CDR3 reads CASSLGGQREETQYF. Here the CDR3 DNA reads TGTGCCAGCAGCTTAGGGGGACAGAGAGAAGAGACCCAGTACTTC.

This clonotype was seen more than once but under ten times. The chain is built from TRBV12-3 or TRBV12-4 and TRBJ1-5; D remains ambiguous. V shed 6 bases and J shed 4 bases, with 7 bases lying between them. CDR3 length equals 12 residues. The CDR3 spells CASRVDNQPQHF. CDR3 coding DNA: TGTGCCAGCAGGGTGGATAATCAGCCCCAGCATTTT.

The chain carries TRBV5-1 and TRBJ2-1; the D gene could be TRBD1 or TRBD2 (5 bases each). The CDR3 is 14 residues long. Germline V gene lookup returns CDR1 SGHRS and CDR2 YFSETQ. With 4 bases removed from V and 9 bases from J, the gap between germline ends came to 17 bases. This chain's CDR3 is CASSQQQGVSEQFF. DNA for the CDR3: TGCGCCAGCAGCCAACAGCAGGGAGTGAGTGAGCAGTTCTTC.

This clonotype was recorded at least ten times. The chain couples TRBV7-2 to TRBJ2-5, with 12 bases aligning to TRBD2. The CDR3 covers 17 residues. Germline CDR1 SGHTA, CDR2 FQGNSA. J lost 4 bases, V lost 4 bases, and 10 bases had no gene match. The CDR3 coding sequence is TGTGCCAGCAGCTCCCTATTGGGACTAGCGGGTGGAGAGACCCAGTACTTC. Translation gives CASSSLLGLAGGETQYF. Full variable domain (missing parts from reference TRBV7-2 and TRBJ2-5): GAGVSQSPSNKVTEKGKDVELRCDPISGHTALYWYRQSLGQGLEFLIYFQGNSAPDKSGLPSDRFSAERTGGSVSTLTIQRTQQEDSAVYLCASSSLLGLAGGETQYFGPGTRLLVL.

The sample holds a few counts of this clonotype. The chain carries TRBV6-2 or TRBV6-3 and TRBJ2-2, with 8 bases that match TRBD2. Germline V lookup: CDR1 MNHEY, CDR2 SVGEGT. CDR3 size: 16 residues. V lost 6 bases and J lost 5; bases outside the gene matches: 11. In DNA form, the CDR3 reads TGTGCCAGCAGGCATCGGACTAGCTCTCTAACCGGGGAGCTGTTTTTT. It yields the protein CASRHRTSSLTGELFF.

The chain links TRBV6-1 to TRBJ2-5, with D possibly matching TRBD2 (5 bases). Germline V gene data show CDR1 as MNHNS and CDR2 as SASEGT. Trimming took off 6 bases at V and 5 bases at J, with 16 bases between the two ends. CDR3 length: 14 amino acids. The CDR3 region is CASRTPGGGETQYF. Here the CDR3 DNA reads TGTGCCAGCAGGACACCCGGTGGAGGTGAGACCCAGTACTTC.

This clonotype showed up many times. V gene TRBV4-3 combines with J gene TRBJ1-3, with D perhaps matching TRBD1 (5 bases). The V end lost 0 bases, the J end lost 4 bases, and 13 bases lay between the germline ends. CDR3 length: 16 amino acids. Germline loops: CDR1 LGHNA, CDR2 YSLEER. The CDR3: CASSQDTGVAGNTIYF. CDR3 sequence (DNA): TGCGCCAGCAGCCAAGATACGGGGGTAGCGGGAAACACCATATATTTT.

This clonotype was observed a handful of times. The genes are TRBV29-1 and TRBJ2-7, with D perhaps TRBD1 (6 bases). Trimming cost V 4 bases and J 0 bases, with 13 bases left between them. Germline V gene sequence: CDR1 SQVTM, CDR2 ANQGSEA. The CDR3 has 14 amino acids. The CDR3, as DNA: TGCAGCGTTGCCCCAGGGGTAAGCTCCTACGAGCAGTACTTC. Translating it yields CSVAPGVSSYEQYF.

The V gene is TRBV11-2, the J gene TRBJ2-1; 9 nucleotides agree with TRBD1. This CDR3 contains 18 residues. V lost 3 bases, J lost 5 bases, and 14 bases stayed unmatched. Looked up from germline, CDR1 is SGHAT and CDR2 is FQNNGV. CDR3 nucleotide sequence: TGTGCCAGCAGCTTGACTCTAGGTAACAGGGGGCAGGACAATGAGCAGTTCTTC. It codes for CASSLTLGNRGQDNEQFF.

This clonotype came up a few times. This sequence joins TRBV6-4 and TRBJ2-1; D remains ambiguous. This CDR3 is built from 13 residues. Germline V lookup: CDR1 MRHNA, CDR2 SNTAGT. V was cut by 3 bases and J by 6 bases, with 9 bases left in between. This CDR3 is CASSEGPFNEQFF. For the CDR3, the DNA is TGTGCCAGCAGTGAAGGACCATTCAATGAGCAGTTCTTC.

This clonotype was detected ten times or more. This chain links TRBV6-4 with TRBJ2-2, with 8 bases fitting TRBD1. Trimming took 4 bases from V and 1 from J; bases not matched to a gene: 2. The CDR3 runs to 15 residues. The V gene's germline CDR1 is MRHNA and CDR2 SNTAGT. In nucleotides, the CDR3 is TGTGCCAGCAGTGCAGGGACAGGGAACACCGGGGAGCTGTTTTTT. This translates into CASSAGTGNTGELFF.

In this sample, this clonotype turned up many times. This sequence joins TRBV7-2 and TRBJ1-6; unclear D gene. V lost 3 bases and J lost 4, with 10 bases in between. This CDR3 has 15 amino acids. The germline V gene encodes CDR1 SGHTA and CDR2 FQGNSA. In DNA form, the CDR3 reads TGTGCCAGCAGCTTGTCCGATGGGTATAATTCACCCCTCCACTTT. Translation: CASSLSDGYNSPLHF.

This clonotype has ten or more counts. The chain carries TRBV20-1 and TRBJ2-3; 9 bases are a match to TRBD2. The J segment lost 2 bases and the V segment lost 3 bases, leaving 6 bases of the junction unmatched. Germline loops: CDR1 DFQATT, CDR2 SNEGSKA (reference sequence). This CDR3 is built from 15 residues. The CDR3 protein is CSASRLAGNTDTQYF. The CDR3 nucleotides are TGCAGTGCTAGCCGGCTAGCGGGGAACACAGATACGCAGTATTTT.

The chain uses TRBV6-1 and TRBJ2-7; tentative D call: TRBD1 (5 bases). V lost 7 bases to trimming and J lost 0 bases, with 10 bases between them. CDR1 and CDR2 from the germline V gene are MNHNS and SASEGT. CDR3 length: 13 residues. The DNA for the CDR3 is TGTGCCAGCATACGACAGCACTCCTACGAGCAGTACTTC. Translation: CASIRQHSYEQYF.

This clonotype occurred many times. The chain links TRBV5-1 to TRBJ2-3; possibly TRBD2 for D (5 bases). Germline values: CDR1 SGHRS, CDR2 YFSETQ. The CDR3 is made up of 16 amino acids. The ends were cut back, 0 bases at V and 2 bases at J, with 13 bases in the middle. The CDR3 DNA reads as TGCGCCAGCAGCTTGGGGGAGTTCTATCTCACAGATACGCAGTATTTT. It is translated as CASSLGEFYLTDTQYF.

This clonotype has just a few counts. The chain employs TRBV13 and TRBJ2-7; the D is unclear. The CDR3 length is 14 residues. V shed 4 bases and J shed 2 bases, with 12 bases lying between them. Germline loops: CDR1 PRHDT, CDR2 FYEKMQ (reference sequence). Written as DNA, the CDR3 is TGTGCCAGCAGCTCAGCATACCGCACCTACGAGCAGTACTTC. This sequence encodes CASSSAYRTYEQYF. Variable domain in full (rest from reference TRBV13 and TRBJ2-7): AAGVIQSPRHLIKEKRETATLKCYPIPRHDTVYWYQQGPGQDPQFLISFYEKMQSDKGSIPDRFSAQQFSDYHSELNMSSLELGDSALYFCASSSAYRTYEQYFGPGTRLTVT.

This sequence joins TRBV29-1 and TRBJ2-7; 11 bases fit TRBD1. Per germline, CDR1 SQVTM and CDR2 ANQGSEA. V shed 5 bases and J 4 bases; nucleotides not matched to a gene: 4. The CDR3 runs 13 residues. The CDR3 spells CSVRTGGEYEQYF. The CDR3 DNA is TGCAGCGTTAGGACAGGGGGCGAATACGAGCAGTACTTC.

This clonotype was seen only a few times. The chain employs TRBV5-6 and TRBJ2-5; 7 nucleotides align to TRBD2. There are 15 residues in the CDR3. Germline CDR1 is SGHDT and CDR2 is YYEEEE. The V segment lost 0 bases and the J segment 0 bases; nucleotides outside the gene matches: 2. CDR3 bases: TGTGCCAGCAGCTTGGTCGGGAGGTACCAAGAGACCCAGTACTTC. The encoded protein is CASSLVGRYQETQYF.

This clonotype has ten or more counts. As DNA, the CDR3 is TGTGCCAGCAACTGGGGACTGGGGTCCGACAATGAGCAGTTCTTC. Translated: CASNWGLGSDNEQFF. The rearrangement uses TRBV6-2 or TRBV6-3 and TRBJ2-1; a possible D gene is TRBD2 (6 bases). Germline values: CDR1 MNHEY, CDR2 SVGEGT. V was pared by 7 bases and J by 5 bases, with 18 bases between. This CDR3 has 15 amino acids.

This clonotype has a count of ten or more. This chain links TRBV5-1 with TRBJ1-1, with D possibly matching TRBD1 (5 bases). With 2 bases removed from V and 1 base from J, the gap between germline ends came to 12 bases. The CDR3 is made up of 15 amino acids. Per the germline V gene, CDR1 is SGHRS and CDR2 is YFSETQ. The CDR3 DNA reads TGCGCCAGCAGCTTCTATGGGACGGGGAACACTGAAGCTTTCTTT. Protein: CASSFYGTGNTEAFF.

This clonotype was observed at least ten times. CDR3 nucleotides: TGCGCCAGCAGCTCTCGGGCCCTCGACTCCTACGAGCAGTACTTC. Translation: CASSSRALDSYEQYF. The chain joins TRBV5-1 to TRBJ2-7; D uncertain. Between the trimmed V and J ends, which lost 3 bases and 0 bases, there was a span of 13 bases. The germline CDR1 and CDR2 sequences are SGHRS and YFSETQ. The CDR3 consists of 15 residues.

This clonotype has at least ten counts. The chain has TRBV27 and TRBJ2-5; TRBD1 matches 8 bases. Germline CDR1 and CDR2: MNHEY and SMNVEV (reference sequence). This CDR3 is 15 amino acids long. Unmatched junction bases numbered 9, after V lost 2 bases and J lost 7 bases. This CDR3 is CASSLPAGQGGTQYF. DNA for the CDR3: TGTGCCAGCAGTTTACCGGCCGGACAGGGAGGGACCCAGTACTTC.

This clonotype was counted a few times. This CDR3 is CATSRVPGSSYEQYF. DNA for the CDR3: TGTGCCACCAGCAGAGTGCCAGGATCTTCCTACGAGCAGTACTTC. V is TRBV15 and J is TRBJ2-7; D is undetermined. The V and J ends lost 1 base and 1 base respectively, with 11 bases between them. This CDR3 is built from 15 residues. Germline CDR1 LNHNV, CDR2 YYDKDF (reference sequence).

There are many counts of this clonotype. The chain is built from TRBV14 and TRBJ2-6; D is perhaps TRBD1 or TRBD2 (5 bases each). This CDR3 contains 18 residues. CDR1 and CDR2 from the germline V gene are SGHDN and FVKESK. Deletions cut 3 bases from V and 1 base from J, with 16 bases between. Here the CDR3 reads CASSHEGLQHSGANVLTF. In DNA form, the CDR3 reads TGTGCCAGCAGCCATGAGGGGCTCCAACATTCTGGGGCCAACGTCCTGACTTTC.

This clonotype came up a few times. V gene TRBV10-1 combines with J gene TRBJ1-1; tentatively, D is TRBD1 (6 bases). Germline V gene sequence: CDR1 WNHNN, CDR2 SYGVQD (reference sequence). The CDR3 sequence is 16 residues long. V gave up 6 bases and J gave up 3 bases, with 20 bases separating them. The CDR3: CASRGDTALGDTEAFF. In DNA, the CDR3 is TGCGCCAGCAGGGGGGACACAGCCCTTGGCGACACTGAAGCTTTCTTT.